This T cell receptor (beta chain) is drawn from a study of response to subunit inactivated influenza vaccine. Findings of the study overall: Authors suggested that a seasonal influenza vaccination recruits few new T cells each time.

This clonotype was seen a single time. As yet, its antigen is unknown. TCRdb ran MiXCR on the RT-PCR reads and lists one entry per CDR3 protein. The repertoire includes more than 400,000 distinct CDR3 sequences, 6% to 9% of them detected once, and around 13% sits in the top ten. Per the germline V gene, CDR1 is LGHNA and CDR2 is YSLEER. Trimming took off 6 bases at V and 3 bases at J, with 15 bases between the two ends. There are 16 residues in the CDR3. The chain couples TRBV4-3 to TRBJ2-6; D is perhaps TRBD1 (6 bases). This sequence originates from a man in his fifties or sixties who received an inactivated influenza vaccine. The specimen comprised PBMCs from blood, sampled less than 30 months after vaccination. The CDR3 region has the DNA TGCGCCAGCAGTCGAGGACAGTTCTGTGGGGCCAACGTCCTGACTTTC. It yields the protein CASSRGQFCGANVLTF.